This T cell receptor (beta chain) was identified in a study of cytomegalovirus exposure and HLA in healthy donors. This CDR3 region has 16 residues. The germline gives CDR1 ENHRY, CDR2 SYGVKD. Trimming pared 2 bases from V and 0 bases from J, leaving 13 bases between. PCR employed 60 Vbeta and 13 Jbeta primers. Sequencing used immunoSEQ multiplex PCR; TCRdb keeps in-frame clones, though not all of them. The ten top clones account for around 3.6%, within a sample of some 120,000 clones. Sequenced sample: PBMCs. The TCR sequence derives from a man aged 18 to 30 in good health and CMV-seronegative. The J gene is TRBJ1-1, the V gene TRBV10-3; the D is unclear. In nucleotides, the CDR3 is TGTGCCATCAGTGAGCGGGAGGCACGGATGAACACTGAAGCTTTCTTT. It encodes CAISEREARMNTEAFF.